This T cell receptor (beta chain) appears in the sequencing data of a study of T cell responses to AZD1222 COVID-19 vaccine. Broader study findings: The donor group comprised mostly white British people and more females; the analysis possibly underestimated clonal diversity. CD4 TCRs covered the whole spike, strongest at regions 160-218 and 743-854.

Regarding this clone: Its antigen is unknown.

Sequencing used immunoSEQ multiplex PCR; TCRdb keeps in-frame clones, though not all of them. The repertoire holds over 110,000 clones, 90% to 95% seen once, with roughly 5% in the top ten. This CDR3 has 15 amino acids. Germline CDR1 is MNHEY and CDR2 is SVGAGI. V lost 6 bases to trimming and J lost 4 bases, with 18 bases between them. The V call is TRBV6-5, the J call TRBJ1-2; D perhaps matches TRBD1 (6 bases). The TCR sequence derives from an adult in good health. The material sequenced was peripheral blood, taken on day 0 of AZD1222 vaccination. Here the CDR3 DNA reads TGTGCCAGCAGGGACAGCGCAACTCCACTCTATGGCTACACCTTC. Protein product: CASRDSATPLYGYTF.